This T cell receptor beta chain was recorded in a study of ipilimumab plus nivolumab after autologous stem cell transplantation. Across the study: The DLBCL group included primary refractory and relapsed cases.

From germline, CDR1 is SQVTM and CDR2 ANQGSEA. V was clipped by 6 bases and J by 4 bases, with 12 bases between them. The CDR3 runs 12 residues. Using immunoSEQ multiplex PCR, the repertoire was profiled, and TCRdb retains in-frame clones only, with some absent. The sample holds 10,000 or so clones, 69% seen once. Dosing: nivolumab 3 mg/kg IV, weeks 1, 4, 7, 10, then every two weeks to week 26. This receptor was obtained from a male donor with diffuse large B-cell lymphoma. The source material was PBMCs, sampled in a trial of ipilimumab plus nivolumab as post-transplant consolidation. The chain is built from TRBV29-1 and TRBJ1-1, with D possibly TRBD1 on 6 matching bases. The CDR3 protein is CSVYRVGTEAFF. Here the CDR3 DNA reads TGCAGCGTGTACAGGGTAGGCACTGAAGCTTTCTTT.